This T cell receptor (beta chain) was retrieved from a study of post-analysis software for immune sequencing data. Study-level results: Compared with controls, patients showed significantly lower normalized Chao1 diversity. When the samples were clustered directly with F measure, those that had been prepared in the same batch showed strong co-clustering. TRBV5-6, TRBV5-1 and TRBV20-1 belonged to a set of five TRBV segments that were more frequent in patients than controls.

The CDR3 runs 13 residues. V lost 0 bases to trimming and J lost 11 bases, with 10 bases between them. Germline assignment: CDR1 LGHDT and CDR2 YNNKEL (reference sequence). cDNA libraries of TCR beta carried unique molecular identifiers. The authors obtained roughly 0.5 million cDNA molecules from approximately 1 to 10 million T cells. MiXCR was run by TCRdb on the PCR reads, yielding one entry per CDR3 protein. The sample contains some 260,000 distinct CDR3 sequences, 36% of which appear only once. Turning to this clonotype: Its antigen is unknown. This clone may be a read error of a much larger clone one base away.

The chain uses TRBV3-1 and TRBJ1-4, with D tentatively TRBD1 (6 bases). Material: blood. The sequence derives from a girl between 10 and 17 years old with multiple sclerosis. The CDR3 is CASSQDRGGKLFF. CDR3 coding DNA: TGTGCCAGCAGCCAAGACAGGGGCGGGAAACTGTTTTTT.